This T cell receptor (beta chain) was documented in a study of T cell responses to AZD1222 COVID-19 vaccine (dated by TCRdb to about 2021). General notes on the study: AZD1222 recipients given second doses at about 4 weeks or at about 12 weeks were pooled, since spike-specific TCR depth and breadth were not found to differ between the two schedules. TCR sequencing covered fewer than 250 trial participants: about 210 given two doses of AZD1222 and about 26 given two doses of MenACWY control vaccine. Enrollment into the trials was organized by age into subgroups of 18-55, 56-69 and 70-plus years, and those subgroups contained around 150, 28 and 57 TCR-sequenced participants, respectively. Overall results and qualifications from the work: Conclusions about previously exposed vaccinees are limited because only a handful of AZD1222 recipients were SARS-CoV-2 seropositive at baseline. The 56-69-year group was small, and its depth increase did not reach significance, likely because of low power. After two AZD1222 doses, spike-specific TCR breadth and depth were significantly higher than at day 0 and than in MenACWY recipients. Reportedly, almost half of the unique spike-specific TCRs recognized epitopes lying outside the regions that are mutated in the B.1.351 and B.1.1.7 variants. Participants were mostly white British, with more females than males. The authors suggested clonal diversity may have been underestimated. CD4 TCRs associated with the vaccine covered the entire spike protein, and the dominant responses were in regions 160-218 and 743-854. Because no samples from the day 14 peak response were available, repertoires could be characterized only after the peak T cell response.

V loses 3 bases, J loses 4 bases, and the germline ends lie 4 bases apart. Taken from cysteine to phenylalanine, the CDR3 has 11 residues. Left in the record is the CDR3 DNA by itself, 33 bases read in frame from the first base. This specimen's time point label, interpreted: baseline before first vaccination. Samples from vaccinated people were obtained from the UK trials COV001 and COV002, which included a single-blind randomized controlled phase 2/3 trial of AZD1222 (ChAdOx1 nCoV-19) in healthy adults. For TCRbeta chain sequencing, PBMC samples were collected from trial participants at day 0 and at day 28 after the second dose. The CDR3 regions of human TCRbeta chains were subjected to immunosequencing. Under the source paper's analysis protocol: TCRs in the repertoires were compared against a reference library of SARS-CoV-2-specific TCRs that had been generated with the MIRA antigen-specificity platform. Breadth was defined as the fraction of unique TCRs that were SARS-CoV-2-associated, and depth was defined as the fraction of total T cells that were SARS-CoV-2-associated. Using the MIRA data, every spike-specific TCR was mapped to the spike region that the TCR reacted to and assigned to either a CD4 or a CD8 class. Log10-transformed breadth and depth values were compared by one-way ANOVA with Sidak's multiple comparisons tests. In TCRdb, the immuneACCESS table is reduced to in-frame sequences with V and J assigned. These tables do not hold every clone; where another copy was compared, an unresolved V gene accounts for under half, and the others remain unexplained. V, J and clone size were drawn from that table, and D and trimming were deduced from the DNA. The sample table records some 130,000 clones; roughly 90% of these occur just once. 3.1% of the sample lies in the top ten.

As for this clone: Its antigen is currently not known. Base-call qualities are not available, and no considerably larger clone is one nucleotide away.

This sequence was found in an adult in good health. Specimen: peripheral blood, collected on day 0 of AZD1222 vaccination. The rearrangement joined TRBV12-3 or TRBV12-4 to TRBJ2-7, with the D segment identity uncertain. In nucleotide form, the sequence is TGTGCCAGCAGTTTCGAGTACGAGCAGTACTTC. Its amino acids are CASSFEYEQYF.